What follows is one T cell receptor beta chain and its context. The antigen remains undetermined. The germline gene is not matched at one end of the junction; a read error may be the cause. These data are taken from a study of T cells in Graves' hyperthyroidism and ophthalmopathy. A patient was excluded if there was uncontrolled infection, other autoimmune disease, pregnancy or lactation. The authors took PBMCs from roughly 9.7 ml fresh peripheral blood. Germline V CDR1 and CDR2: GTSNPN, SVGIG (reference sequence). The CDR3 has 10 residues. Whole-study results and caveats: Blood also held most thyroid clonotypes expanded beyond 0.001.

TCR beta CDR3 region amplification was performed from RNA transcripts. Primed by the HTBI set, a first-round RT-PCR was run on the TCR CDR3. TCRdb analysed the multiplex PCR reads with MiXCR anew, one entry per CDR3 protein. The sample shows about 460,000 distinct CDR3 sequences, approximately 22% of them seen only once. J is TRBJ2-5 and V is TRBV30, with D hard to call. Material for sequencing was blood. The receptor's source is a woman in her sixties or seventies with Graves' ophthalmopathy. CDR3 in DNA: TGTACCTGGAGCCAGGAGACCCAGTACTTC. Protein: CTWSQETQYF.